These 20 T cell receptor beta chains were all obtained from the same sample, sequenced in a study of cytomegalovirus exposure and HLA in healthy donors. Data came from immunoSEQ multiplex PCR; TCRdb stores just in-frame clones and leaves some out. Found here are over 130,000 clones, around 90% of them singletons; the top ten hold 8.5% to 9.5%. The sample taken for sequencing was PBMCs. The origin of the receptors is a man aged 18 to 29 in good health and CMV-seropositive.

This chain joins TRBV11-3 and TRBJ2-3, with D hard to call. V was clipped by 4 bases and J by 2 bases, with 16 bases between them. The length of the CDR3 is 16 residues. Germline-derived CDR1 and CDR2 are SGHNT and YENEEA. The CDR3 reads CASSSPFSLYTDTQYF. The CDR3 DNA reads as TGTGCCAGCAGCTCCCCATTTTCACTTTACACAGATACGCAGTATTTT.

The chain carries TRBV5-6 and TRBJ1-1, with a tentative D call TRBD1 (5 bases). This CDR3 region has 17 residues. V dropped 4 bases and J dropped 0 bases, with 19 bases sitting between them. The germline gives CDR1 SGHDT, CDR2 YYEEEE. CDR3: CASSGGTFHTMNTEAFF. In nucleotides, the CDR3 is TGTGCCAGCAGCGGCGGGACTTTTCACACCATGAACACTGAAGCTTTCTTT. Filled out from reference TRBV5-6 and TRBJ1-1, the complete variable domain reads DAGVTQSPTHLIKTRGQQVTLRCSPKSGHDTVSWYQQALGQGPQFIFQYYEEEERQRGNFPDRFSGHQFPNYSSELNVNALLLGDSALYLCASSGGTFHTMNTEAFFGQGTRLTVV.

This chain connects TRBV10-1 to TRBJ2-1; D might be TRBD2 (7 bases). Germline loops: CDR1 WNHNN, CDR2 SYGVQD (reference sequence). The V and J ends lost 0 bases and 7 bases respectively, with 13 bases between them. This CDR3 spans 15 amino acids. The CDR3 coding sequence is TGCGCCAGCAGTGAGTCGGGGGGGCGGCTGAATGAGCAGTTCTTC. Its protein is CASSESGGRLNEQFF.

The chain uses TRBV11-2 and TRBJ2-3; TRBD2 aligns across 12 bases. In germline, CDR1 is SGHAT, CDR2 FQNNGV. V gave up 1 base and J gave up 4 bases; unmatched junction bases: 3. This CDR3 contains 16 residues. The CDR3 DNA is TGTGCCAGCAGCTTAGTTCTAGCGGGGGGGCCAGATACGCAGTATTTT. It specifies CASSLVLAGGPDTQYF.

This clone showed up just once. The rearrangement uses TRBV18 and TRBJ1-5, with unresolved D. With 4 bases removed from V and 3 bases from J, the gap between germline ends came to 13 bases. The CDR3 is 15 amino acids. The V gene's germline CDR1 is KGHSH and CDR2 LQKENI. CDR3 sequence (DNA): TGTGCCAGCTCACGCGGGTCCGAAGACAATCAGCCCCAGCATTTT. Its translation is CASSRGSEDNQPQHF.

CDR3 protein: CAISDLARQVASGNTIYF. The CDR3 DNA reads TGTGCCATCAGTGATCTGGCCCGACAGGTTGCGTCTGGAAACACCATATATTTT. The genes are TRBV10-3 and TRBJ1-3, with D perhaps matching TRBD1 (6 bases). The CDR3 runs to 18 residues. Germline V gene sequence: CDR1 ENHRY, CDR2 SYGVKD. The V end lost 3 bases, the J end lost 1 base, and 19 bases lay between the germline ends.

The chain couples TRBV27 to TRBJ2-1; TRBD2 matches at 13 bases. With V trimmed by 6 bases and J by 3 bases, 5 bases remained unmatched. The V gene's germline CDR1 is MNHEY and CDR2 SMNVEV (reference sequence). This CDR3 is built from 16 residues. CDR3 in DNA: TGTGCCAGCAGCTCTGGACTAGCGGGGGTCTACAATGAGCAGTTCTTC. Its translation: CASSSGLAGVYNEQFF.

This chain links TRBV11-2 with TRBJ2-2, with TRBD1 matching over 9 bases. Unmatched junction bases numbered 2, after V lost 3 bases and J lost 9 bases. Germline CDR1 and CDR2: SGHAT and FQNNGV. The CDR3 runs 13 residues. In DNA form, the CDR3 reads TGTGCCAGCAGCTTTAACAGGGGGCGGGAGCTGTTTTTT. Amino acid sequence: CASSFNRGRELFF.

The chain carries TRBV5-1 and TRBJ2-7, with a weak D call TRBD2 (5 bases). Germline V gives CDR1 SGHRS, CDR2 YFSETQ. Deletions cut 0 bases from V and 0 bases from J, with 13 bases between. The length of the CDR3 is 16 residues. CDR3 bases: TGCGCCAGCAGCTTGGATTTGAGCGGAAGCTCCTACGAGCAGTACTTC. Translating it yields CASSLDLSGSSYEQYF.

This clone was seen a few times. The chain links TRBV7-6 to TRBJ2-7; 9 nucleotides match TRBD1. The V gene's germline CDR1 is SGHVS and CDR2 FNYEAQ. Trimming at V came to 5 bases and at J to 5 bases, leaving 10 bases not matched to a gene. The CDR3 consists of 15 residues. CDR3: CASSTQYRDRDEQYF. In DNA, the CDR3 is TGTGCCAGCAGCACCCAGTACCGGGACAGGGACGAGCAGTACTTC.

The V gene is TRBV5-1, the J gene TRBJ2-2, with D hard to call. The CDR3 has 13 amino acids. Germline loops: CDR1 SGHRS, CDR2 YFSETQ. V lost 0 bases and J 3 bases, leaving 3 bases between the germline ends. The CDR3 loop is CASSLVDTGELFF. CDR3 coding DNA: TGCGCCAGCAGCTTGGTAGACACCGGGGAGCTGTTTTTT.

The chain joins TRBV15 to TRBJ2-7; perhaps TRBD1 as D (6 bases). Between the trimmed V and J ends, which lost 5 bases and 2 bases, there was a span of 19 bases. The CDR3 covers 16 residues. Germline CDR1 and CDR2: LNHNV and YYDKDF (reference sequence). CDR3 in DNA: TGTGCCACCAGCGGCAGGGGAGCTAAATTAACCTACGAGCAGTACTTC. The encoded protein is CATSGRGAKLTYEQYF.

The chain is built from TRBV7-9 and TRBJ2-1; tentative D call: TRBD1 (6 bases). With 3 bases removed from V and 4 bases from J, the gap between germline ends came to 13 bases. Germline V CDR1 and CDR2: SEHNR, FQNEAQ (reference sequence). This CDR3 contains 15 residues. The DNA for the CDR3 is TGTGCCAGCAGCTTTTTGGGGGCAAATTACAATGAGCAGTTCTTC. Encoded protein: CASSFLGANYNEQFF.

The rearrangement links TRBV19 to TRBJ1-6; 8 nucleotides line up with TRBD1. J lost 8 bases, V lost 10 bases, and 19 bases had no gene match. Germline CDR1 is LNHDA and CDR2 is SQIVND (reference sequence). The CDR3 runs 17 residues. The DNA for the CDR3 is TGTGCCACCACAGCTCAGGGTGGCAGGGGGCGTGATTCACCCCTCCACTTT. Protein product: CATTAQGGRGRDSPLHF. The whole variable domain, filled in from reference TRBV19 and TRBJ1-6, reads DGGITQSPKYLFRKEGQNVTLSCEQNLNHDAMYWYRQDPGQGLRLIYYSQIVNDFQKGDIAEGYSVSREKKESFPLTVTSAQKNPTAFYLCATTAQGGRGRDSPLHFGNGTRLTVT.

The chain uses TRBV11-3 and TRBJ2-3, with 11 bases fitting TRBD2. Germline trimming cut 2 bases from V and 4 bases from J; bases unmatched to any gene: 5. Per germline, CDR1 SGHNT and CDR2 YENEEA. This CDR3 is 16 amino acids long. The CDR3 sequence: CASSLLTSGMADTQYF. The CDR3 DNA reads TGTGCCAGCAGCTTACTGACTAGCGGGATGGCAGATACGCAGTATTTT.

DNA for the CDR3: TGTGCCAGCAGGGGCAGTAATCAGCCCCAGCATTTT. As protein: CASRGSNQPQHF. The chain uses TRBV6-6 and TRBJ1-5, with D unclear. The germline V and J ends were trimmed by 6 bases and 4 bases, with 7 bases remaining between them. CDR3 length: 12 residues. Germline-derived CDR1 and CDR2 are MNHNY and SVGAGI (reference sequence).

This clone was counted once. The V gene is TRBV5-1, the J gene TRBJ2-2, with 11 bases lining up with TRBD2. The germline V gene has CDR1 SGHRS and CDR2 YFSETQ. There are 19 residues in the CDR3. The junction had 14 bases not matched to a gene; V was cut back by 2 bases and J by 5 bases. CDR3 DNA sequence: TGCGCCAGCAGCTTTACGGCGCAGACTAGCGGGATGGGGACCGGGGAGCTGTTTTTT. Translating it yields CASSFTAQTSGMGTGELFF.

The gene calls are TRBV5-1 and TRBJ2-4, with 7 bases lining up with TRBD1. The CDR3 totals 16 residues. J was trimmed by 0 bases and V by 4 bases; bases with no gene match: 7. The V gene's germline CDR1 is SGHRS and CDR2 YFSETQ. DNA of the CDR3: TGCGCCAGCAGCGCATCAGGGGGATTAGCCAAAAACATTCAGTACTTC. It codes for CASSASGGLAKNIQYF.

This chain joins TRBV2 and TRBJ1-5; D is unresolved. The CDR3 contains 15 residues. Deletions cut 3 bases from V and 6 bases from J, with 15 bases between. The germline gives CDR1 SNHLY, CDR2 FYNNEI. CDR3: CASSDSSLGFQPQHF. CDR3 DNA: TGTGCCAGCAGTGATAGCAGCCTTGGGTTTCAGCCCCAGCATTTT.

V usage is TRBV21-1 and J usage is TRBJ1-1; TRBD1 was called by the table and not checked on the DNA. TRBV21-1 is labeled a pseudogene. CDR3 length: 16 amino acids. The CDR3 sequence: CASSKGRDRGGAEAFF. The CDR3 coding sequence is TGTGCCAGCAGCAAAGGGCGGGACAGGGGTGGTGCTGAAGCTTTCTTT.